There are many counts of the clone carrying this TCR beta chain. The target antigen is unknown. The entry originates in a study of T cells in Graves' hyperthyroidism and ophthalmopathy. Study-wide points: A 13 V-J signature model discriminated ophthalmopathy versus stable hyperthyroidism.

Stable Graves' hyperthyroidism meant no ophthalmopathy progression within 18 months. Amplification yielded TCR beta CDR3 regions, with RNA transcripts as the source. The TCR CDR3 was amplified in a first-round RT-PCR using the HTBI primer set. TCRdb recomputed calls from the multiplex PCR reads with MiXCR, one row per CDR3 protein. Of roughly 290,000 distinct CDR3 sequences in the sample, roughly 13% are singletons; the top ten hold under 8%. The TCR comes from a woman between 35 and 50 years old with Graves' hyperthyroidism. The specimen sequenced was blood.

This CDR3 is CASSLFENYEQYF. CDR3 nucleotides: TGTGCCAGCAGTTTATTTGAAAACTACGAGCAGTACTTC. The chain combines TRBV28 with TRBJ2-7; D is unresolved. The CDR3 extends over 13 amino acids. The V gene's germline CDR1 is MDHEN and CDR2 SYDVKM. Trimming shortened V by 1 base and J by 3 bases, and 7 bases separated the two germline ends.